A selection of T cell receptor beta chains follows, all from one sample in a study of cytomegalovirus exposure and HLA in healthy donors. This table comes from immunoSEQ multiplex PCR, and its TCRdb copy is limited to in-frame clones, with some not included. The sample has under 200,000 clones, 75% to 85% seen once; the top ten hold around 11%. Sequencing input: PBMCs. These receptors were collected from a middle-aged man in good health and CMV-seropositive. Both conserved end residues are part of each CDR3. D genes are given only for firm matches. The size entry is marked missing in some rows and otherwise reads once, few, many or a size class.

d_call	j_call	v_call	cdr3_length	clone_size	cdr3_aa	cdr3_nt
TRBD1	TRBJ1-1	TRBV7-3	11	.	CASSDRGLAFF	TGTGCCAGCAGCGACAGGGGGCTGGCTTTCTTT
.	TRBJ2-2	TRBV5-1	16	few	CASSLRQGGSTGELFF	TGCGCCAGCAGCTTGAGGCAGGGTGGTAGCACCGGGGAGCTGTTTTTT
.	TRBJ1-4	TRBV19	13	.	CASSIKRAEKLFF	TGTGCCAGTAGTATAAAGCGGGCAGAAAAACTGTTTTTT
.	TRBJ2-7	TRBV5-1	15	few	CASSLAQGTSYEQYF	TGCGCCAGCAGCTTGGCGCAGGGTACCTCCTACGAGCAGTACTTC
.	TRBJ1-5	TRBV15	15	few	CATSRDSVGNQPQHF	TGTGCCACCAGCAGAGATAGTGTGGGCAATCAGCCCCAGCATTTT
.	TRBJ2-1	TRBV7-9	15	.	CASSLTAGGRIEQFF	TGTGCCAGCAGCTTGACAGCGGGTGGGCGGATTGAGCAGTTCTTC
TRBD2	TRBJ2-3	TRBV28	17	.	CASSNPGLAGVRSTQYF	TGTGCCAGCAGTAACCCGGGACTAGCGGGGGTCCGGAGTACGCAGTATTTT
.	TRBJ1-1	TRBV6-5	13	.	CASSRQRGYEAFF	TGTGCCAGCAGCCGACAGAGAGGCTATGAAGCTTTCTTT
.	TRBJ2-7	TRBV7-9	12	.	CSSSRDGYEQYF	TGTTCCAGCAGCCGCGACGGGTACGAGCAGTACTTC
TRBD1	TRBJ2-1	TRBV28	14	.	CASSLWGTVNEQFF	TGTGCCAGCAGTTTATGGGGGACAGTTAATGAGCAGTTCTTC
.	TRBJ2-7	TRBV7-7	13	.	CASSLRVSYEQYF	TGTGCTAGCAGCTTACGGGTTTCCTACGAGCAGTACTTC
.	TRBJ2-7	TRBV5-1	15	few	CASSFLPGVRYEQYF	TGCGCCAGCAGCTTTTTACCCGGGGTTCGATACGAGCAGTACTTC
TRBD2	TRBJ2-5	TRBV7-2	15	.	CASSLVRGYQETQYF	TGTGCCAGCAGCTTAGTGCGGGGGTACCAAGAGACCCAGTACTTC
.	TRBJ2-3	TRBV27	12	.	CASSFLADTQYF	TGTGCCAGCAGTTTTTTAGCGGATACGCAGTATTTT
TRBD2	TRBJ2-2	TRBV19	15	.	CASSMGLAGTGELFF	TGTGCCAGTAGTATGGGACTAGCGGGCACCGGGGAGCTGTTTTTT
TRBD2	TRBJ2-1	TRBV2	13	.	CASGEGGYNEQFF	TGTGCCAGCGGGGAGGGCGGGTACAATGAGCAGTTCTTC
TRBD1	TRBJ2-3	TRBV30	13	.	CAWARGSTDTQYF	TGTGCCTGGGCCAGGGGGAGCACAGATACGCAGTATTTT
TRBD1	TRBJ2-1	TRBV28	17	.	CASSPHFGTVGRNEQFF	TGTGCCAGCAGTCCACATTTCGGGACAGTGGGACGGAATGAGCAGTTCTTC
.	TRBJ1-2	TRBV6-4	16	few	CASSDSSRGINYGYTF	TGTGCCAGCAGTGACTCGAGTCGGGGAATCAACTATGGCTACACCTTC
TRBD1	TRBJ2-7	TRBV30	13	once	CAWSGQGINEQYF	TGTGCCTGGAGTGGACAGGGAATCAACGAGCAGTACTTC
.	TRBJ2-7	TRBV9	13	.	CASSVEGGTEQYF	TGTGCCAGCAGCGTAGAGGGCGGGACCGAGCAGTACTTC
.	TRBJ2-7	TRBV5-1	13	few	CASSLRESYEQYF	TGCGCCAGCAGCTTGAGGGAGTCCTACGAGCAGTACTTC
TRBD1	TRBJ2-7	TRBV14	16	few	CASSHAGQGPTYEQYF	TGTGCCAGCAGCCACGCGGGACAGGGGCCTACCTACGAGCAGTACTTC
.	TRBJ2-3	TRBV6-5	14	.	CASRSDYGAGTQYF	TGTGCCAGCAGGTCCGACTATGGAGCGGGTACGCAGTATTTT
TRBD1	TRBJ2-7	TRBV4-3	15	.	CASSQEGQGAYEQYF	TGCGCCAGCAGCCAAGAGGGACAGGGGGCCTACGAGCAGTACTTC
TRBD1	TRBJ2-7	TRBV7-6	14	.	CASSNNRGPYEQYF	TGTGCCAGCAGCAATAACAGGGGACCCTACGAGCAGTACTTC